The present entry profiles one T cell receptor (beta chain) with its context. The data were obtained in a study of blood T cell repertoires in COVID-19. Across the study: Acute and convalescent COVID-19 specimens originated in the United States, Italy and Spain.

Study processing details: Quantification of nucleated cells was approximated via reference gene primer amplification. Assay used: immunoSEQ multiplex PCR; TCRdb lists only in-frame clones, some missing. V and J calls plus clone size are reproduced from that table; the DNA served to infer D and trimming. The sample has about 88,000 clones; around 90% are singletons. The CDR3 has 16 amino acids. Looked up from germline, CDR1 is KGHSH and CDR2 is LQKENI. The V and J ends lost 3 bases and 4 bases respectively, with 15 bases between them. This chain uses TRBV18 with TRBJ2-2, with D perhaps matching TRBD1 (6 bases). What was sequenced was peripheral blood. The receptor comes from a male donor with acute or convalescent COVID-19. The CDR3 sequence: CASSPLGGELTGELFF. CDR3 DNA sequence: TGTGCCAGCTCACCCCTTGGGGGCGAGCTCACCGGGGAGCTGTTTTTT. The entire variable domain, with the rest obtained from reference TRBV18 and TRBJ2-2, is as follows: NAGVMQNPRHLVRRRGQEARLRCSPMKGHSHVYWYRQLPEEGLKFMVYLQKENIIDESGMPKERFSAEFPKEGPSILRIQQVVRGDSAAYFCASSPLGGELTGELFFGEGSRLTVL.